This is a list of T cell receptor beta chains from one sample in a study of cytomegalovirus exposure and HLA in healthy donors. Clones were read by immunoSEQ multiplex PCR, and TCRdb kept only the in-frame ones, dropping some. The data contain about 93,000 clones, about two thirds of them seen just once; the ten biggest clones take up more than 5%. The sample consisted of PBMCs. The receptor source for this set is a boy aged 10-17 years in good health and CMV-seropositive. Each CDR3 is given with its conserved first and last residue. Each record gives: clone size, D gene, J gene, V gene, CDR3 DNA, CDR3 protein. D genes are given only for firm matches. Rows give clone size only sometimes, using once, few, many, or a class for an expanded clone.

>.|TRBD1|TRBJ1-1|TRBV25-1
TGTGCCAGCAGTGGAGGACAGGGGGAGACTGAAGCTTTCTTT
CASSGGQGETEAFF
>.|.|TRBJ1-5|TRBV29-1
TGCAGCGTTGCAGGGGACGAATATAGCAATCAGCCCCAGCATTTT
CSVAGDEYSNQPQHF
>.|.|TRBJ1-5|TRBV19
TGTGCCAGTAGTATCCCCAGCGGACGAAATCAGCCCCAGCATTTT
CASSIPSGRNQPQHF
>few|.|TRBJ2-3|TRBV7-9
TGTGCCAGCAGCCCCGCGGGGCAGCTAGCCCTCACAGATACGCAGTATTTT
CASSPAGQLALTDTQYF
>.|TRBD1|TRBJ1-1|TRBV6-8
TGTGCCAGCAGTTTAGGGGCACAGGGGGAGAATGGGAACACTGAAGCTTTCTTT
CASSLGAQGENGNTEAFF
>.|TRBD1|TRBJ2-7|TRBV5-1
TGCGCCAGCAGCGTGGGACAGGCCTCCTACGAGCAGTACTTC
CASSVGQASYEQYF
>.|TRBD1|TRBJ1-4|TRBV7-8
TGTGCCAGCAGCGAGCGGACAGGCTGGGATGAAAAACTGTTTTTT
CASSERTGWDEKLFF
>.|.|TRBJ1-1|TRBV11-3
TGTGCCAGCAGCTTACAGCTGGGAGGTAACACTGAAGCTTTCTTT
CASSLQLGGNTEAFF
>once|.|TRBJ1-6|TRBV19
TGTGCCAGTAGCGAAAAGAGCTCCTATAATTCACCCCTCCACTTT
CASSEKSSYNSPLHF
>.|TRBD2|TRBJ2-5|TRBV9
TGTGCCAGCAGCGGGGCTAGCGGAGAGACCCAGTACTTC
CASSGASGETQYF
>few|.|TRBJ1-4|TRBV27
TGTGCCAGCAGTTTATTGGGCGAAAAACTGTTTTTT
CASSLLGEKLFF
>.|.|TRBJ2-2|TRBV14
TGTGCCAGCAGCCCCTGGGCGCCTAACACCGGGGAGCTGTTTTTT
CASSPWAPNTGELFF
>.|.|TRBJ2-7|TRBV2
TGTGCCAGCACTCGAGACGTACTATCCTACGAGCAGTACTTC
CASTRDVLSYEQYF
>.|.|TRBJ2-6|TRBV19
TGTGCCAGTGAGGTCTCTGGGGCCAACGTCCTGACTTTC
CASEVSGANVLTF
>.|TRBD1|TRBJ1-2|TRBV6-5
TGTGCCAGCAGTTCCACAGGGGGAGTCGATGGCTACCCCTTC
CASSSTGGVDGYPF
>.|.|TRBJ1-5|TRBV4-3
TGCGCCAGCAGCCAAGATACGGGAACTTCTAATCAGCCCCAGAATTTT
CASSQDTGTSNQPQNF
>few|.|TRBJ1-6|TRBV25-1
TGTGCCAGCAGTGAAGGAGGCTTTCTCTCCTATAATTCACCCCTCCACTTT
CASSEGGFLSYNSPLHF
>.|TRBD1|TRBJ1-2|TRBV7-9
TGTGCCAGCAGCTCCCGGGACAGGGCGTACTATGGCTACACCTTC
CASSSRDRAYYGYTF
>once|TRBD1|TRBJ2-5|TRBV4-3
TGCGCCAGCAGCCAAGATGAGGACAGGGAGGTGTGGGAGCAGTACTTC
CASSQDEDREVWEQYF
>.|TRBD1|TRBJ1-5|TRBV2
TGTGCCAGCAGCCTCGACAGGGGCGATAGCAATCAGCCCCAGAATTTT
CASSLDRGDSNQPQNF
>.|.|TRBJ2-2|TRBV7-3
TGTGCCAGCAGCACTACAGGTCTGAACACCGGGGAGCTGTTTTTT
CASSTTGLNTGELFF
>.|TRBD2|TRBJ2-3|TRBV4-1
TGCGCCAGCAGCCAGCCTAGCGGGGGGCGTACAGATACGCAGTATTTT
CASSQPSGGRTDTQYF
>once|.|TRBJ2-2|TRBV5-6
TGTGCCAGCAGCGATGTGGCCCGAAGAAACACCGGGGAGCTGTTTTTT
CASSDVARRNTGELFF
>.|TRBD2|TRBJ2-3|TRBV5-4
TGTGCCAGCAGCTTCGGTAGCGGGTTTTTGAACACAGATACGCAGTATTTT
CASSFGSGFLNTDTQYF
>.|TRBD1|TRBJ1-1|TRBV27
TGTGCCAGCAGTTCCAGGGGGTCCAACACTGAAGCTTTCTTT
CASSSRGSNTEAFF
>few|TRBD1|TRBJ1-2|TRBV5-1
TGCGCCAGCAGAATTGGAGGGACAGCTGGGGGCTACACCTTC
CASRIGGTAGGYTF
>.|TRBD2|TRBJ2-7|TRBV7-2
TGTGCCAGCAGCTCCAGCGGGGCCTACGAGCAGTACTTC
CASSSSGAYEQYF
>few|TRBD1|TRBJ1-5|TRBV19
TGTGCCAGTAGTTTCCGGACAGGGGAATATGGGCAGCCCCAGCATTTT
CASSFRTGEYGQPQHF
>.|.|TRBJ2-2|TRBV9
TGTGCCAGCAGCGTAGGTGGGAGACCGAACACCGGGGAGCTGTTTTTT
CASSVGGRPNTGELFF
>.|.|TRBJ1-3|TRBV5-5
TGTGCCAGCATCCGTCGGGGGTTCTCTGGAAACACCATATATTTT
CASIRRGFSGNTIYF
>.|.|TRBJ2-7|TRBV18
TGTGCCAGCTCCCGGACAATCTACGAGCAGTACTTC
CASSRTIYEQYF
>few|.|TRBJ1-4|TRBV7-8
TGTGCCAGCAGCTTAGTAGCTGAAAAACTGTTTTTT
CASSLVAEKLFF
>.|TRBD1|TRBJ1-3|TRBV5-4
TGTGCCAGCAGCTTGGCCGGCGGGACAGGGGCCGGAAACACCATATATTTT
CASSLAGGTGAGNTIYF
>.|TRBD1|TRBJ2-1|TRBV7-2
TGTGCCAGCAGCAACACAGGGGGCGAGGTTGATGAGCAGTTCTTC
CASSNTGGEVDEQFF
>.|.|TRBJ2-7|TRBV5-1
TGCGCCAGCAGCTTTAGCAGTGGCTCCTACGAGCAGTACTTC
CASSFSSGSYEQYF
>.|.|TRBJ1-2|TRBV6-1
TGTGCAGCGGGGGGGCAGGGAGAAAGCTATGGCTACACCTTC
CAAGGQGESYGYTF
>.|TRBD1|TRBJ1-1|TRBV25-1
TGTGCCAGCAGTCCCCGGACAGGGGGGAGCACTGAAGCTTTCTTT
CASSPRTGGSTEAFF
>.|.|TRBJ1-2|TRBV5-5
TGTGCCAGCAGCTTGCCTCACCGACAAGACGACCCCTATGGCTACACCTTC
CASSLPHRQDDPYGYTF
>.|.|TRBJ2-4|TRBV5-8
TGTGCCAGCAGCTTTGGGCAAGTTCTAGCCAAAAACATTCAGTACTTC
CASSFGQVLAKNIQYF
>.|.|TRBJ2-3|TRBV6-1
TGTGCCAGCAGAGAAAGGCCTCGGGTACCAGATACGCAGTATTTT
CASRERPRVPDTQYF
>few|.|TRBJ2-7|TRBV2
TGTGCCAGCAGCCAGACAGGAGTGACCTCCTACGAGCAGTACTTC
CASSQTGVTSYEQYF
>.|TRBD1|TRBJ2-1|TRBV5-1
TGCGCCAGCAGCTTACGACAGGGGGCGCGCAATGAGCAGTTCTTC
CASSLRQGARNEQFF
>.|TRBD1|TRBJ2-7|TRBV7-9
TGTGCCAGCAGCGCGAGCGGGACAGGGGACATCGAGCAGTACTTC
CASSASGTGDIEQYF
>.|.|TRBJ1-1|TRBV7-2
TGTGCCAGCAGCTTATACCTGGGGCCGAACACTGAAGCTTTCTTT
CASSLYLGPNTEAFF
>.|TRBD1|TRBJ2-1|TRBV11-2
TGTGCCAGCAGCTTACGAAGGGGCCGGGACAGGGTTCACAATGAGCAGTTCTTC
CASSLRRGRDRVHNEQFF
>.|TRBD1|TRBJ2-2|TRBV7-2
TGTGCCAGCAGCCCGGGACAGAAGAACACCGGGGAGCTGTTTTTT
CASSPGQKNTGELFF
>once|TRBD2|TRBJ2-3|TRBV6-5
TGTGCCAGCAGTATCCGACGCGGGAGAACAGATACGCAGTATTTT
CASSIRRGRTDTQYF
>.|.|TRBJ2-7|TRBV2
TGTGCCAGTAAGGAATTAGCGTGGAACGAGCAGTACTTC
CASKELAWNEQYF